Following are 3 T cell receptor beta chains from one sample sequenced in a study of CD8 T cells in ankylosing spondylitis. Using its own MiXCR run on the 5' RACE reads, TCRdb lists one record per CDR3 protein. The top ten hold less than 8% of the sample, which has around 250,000 distinct CDR3 sequences, around a tenth seen once. The source material was blood, either unsorted or a sorted T cell fraction (not recorded which). These receptors were collected from a male donor with ankylosing spondylitis or in good health (not recorded which).

This clonotype was seen only a few times. CDR3 bases: TGTGCCAGCAGCCAAGGGGACAGCATCTATGGCTACACCTTC. Translating gives CASSQGDSIYGYTF. The chain carries TRBV3-1 and TRBJ1-2; 7 nucleotides line up with TRBD1. CDR3 length: 14 amino acids. Germline-derived CDR1 and CDR2 are LGHDT and YNNKEL (reference sequence). With V trimmed by 1 base and J by 4 bases, 3 bases remained unmatched.

This clonotype was picked up many times. The chain joins TRBV7-9 to TRBJ1-1; D gene uncertain. V lost 5 bases and J 0 bases, leaving 10 bases between the germline ends. Germline lookup yields CDR1 SEHNR and CDR2 FQNEAQ (reference sequence). The CDR3 is 14 residues long. CDR3 residues: CASSANTLNTEAFF. DNA for the CDR3: TGTGCCAGCAGCGCCAACACATTGAACACTGAAGCTTTCTTT.

The V and J genes are TRBV7-9 and TRBJ1-1; D not certain. In germline, CDR1 is SEHNR, CDR2 FQNEAQ (reference sequence). V was cut by 1 base and J by 0 bases, with 6 bases left in between. The CDR3 covers 14 residues. Here the CDR3 reads CASSLVALNTEAFF. CDR3 coding DNA: TGTGCCAGCAGCTTAGTTGCCCTGAACACTGAAGCTTTCTTT.